This TCR beta chain is from a study of Ad26.COV2.S vaccination and SARS-CoV-2 variants. Study details: Dosing was one shot or two shots 56 days apart.

The treatment here: around 19 received Ad26.COV2.S at low or high dose, single or two shots; several received placebo; per-sample allocation not given. Collection of the samples took place on day 63 after the first injection of vaccine or placebo. Expression of Wuhan-strain SARS-CoV-2 spike came from the Ad26 vector that formed the vaccine. Profiling relied on immunoSEQ multiplex PCR, and the TCRdb table lists in-frame clones only, not all of them. The table shows about 350,000 clones, with around 83% occurring only once. The CDR3 runs 13 residues. In germline, CDR1 is SGHTA, CDR2 FQGNSA. The ends were cut back, 5 bases at V and 2 bases at J, with 10 bases in the middle.

The specimen was peripheral blood, collected in a trial of Ad26.COV2.S vaccine versus placebo. The origin of this receptor is a person aged 18-60 years who received the Ad26.COV2.S COVID-19 vaccine or a placebo. V and J are TRBV7-2 and TRBJ2-7; no clear D. The CDR3 bases are TGTGCCAGCAGCAGACACACGACCTACGAGCAGTACTTC. Amino acids: CASSRHTTYEQYF.